The clone carrying this T cell receptor (beta chain) was detected a few times. The junction departs from the called germline gene at one end, perhaps through a read error. The data were produced by immunoSEQ multiplex PCR, yet TCRdb's version contains in-frame clones alone and is incomplete. The sample yields hundreds of thousands of clones, around 84% seen once. This record comes from a study of blood T cell repertoires in COVID-19. Germline V CDR1 and CDR2: PRHDT, FYEKMQ (reference sequence). This CDR3 is built from 13 residues. The rearrangement joins TRBV13 to TRBJ1-2, with 7 bases that match TRBD1. The sequence was collected from a man aged 30-40 years with active or convalescent COVID-19. The sequenced material came from peripheral blood. DNA for the CDR3: TGTGCCAGCAGCTTAGGGGTGGGAACGGGACAGAACTTC. Translating gives CASSLGVGTGQNF.